This T cell receptor (beta chain) emerged from a study of response to subunit inactivated influenza vaccine. Study-wide results and caveats: Researchers suggested that each seasonal influenza vaccination recruits few new T cells.

Germline assignment: CDR1 SGHVS and CDR2 FQNEAQ. The CDR3 runs to 15 residues. V gave up 3 bases and J gave up 6 bases, with 12 bases separating them. TCRdb recomputed calls from the RT-PCR reads with MiXCR, one row per CDR3 protein. The sample contains hundreds of thousands of distinct CDR3 sequences, 12% of which appear only once. Comments on this clonotype: Its antigen is as yet unknown.

Sequencing was performed on PBMCs from blood, taken on the day of vaccination. The genes are TRBV7-8 and TRBJ1-6; no clear D gene. This clonotype originated in a middle-aged man who received an inactivated influenza vaccine. CDR3 sequence reads: CASSLVQESNSPLHF. CDR3 bases: TGTGCCAGCAGCTTGGTCCAGGAAAGTAATTCACCCCTCCACTTT.